Listed here are 18 T cell receptor beta chains from one sample, sequenced in a study of blood T cells in healthy people across ages. For the second PCR, which ran for about 7 to 11 cycles, a sample-barcoded 5' primer and a J-beta primer mix were used. A single record per CDR3 protein comes from TCRdb applying MiXCR to the 5' RACE reads. The data show about 720,000 distinct CDR3 sequences, roughly 25% seen once. Another study also made use of these data, one on T cells of mothers and their children.

Sequencing input: blood. The source of these receptors is a boy aged 5-17 years in good health.

This clonotype showed up just a few times. The CDR3 DNA sequence: TGTGCCAGCAGCACCCCGTTTGGAGGGATCTACAATGAGCAGTTCTTC. Its protein product is CASSTPFGGIYNEQFF. The genes are TRBV9 and TRBJ2-1; maybe TRBD2 (6 bases). The germline V gene encodes CDR1 SGDLS and CDR2 YYNGEE. The germline V and J ends were trimmed by 4 bases and 3 bases, with 17 bases remaining between them. The length of the CDR3 is 16 residues.

The chain carries TRBV7-8 and TRBJ2-1; no firm D call. The DNA end lines up better with TRBJ2-5; the J call may be wrong. Germline values: CDR1 SGHVS, CDR2 FQNEAQ. The CDR3 length is 14 residues. CDR3 sequence: CASSLPNWEETQYF. The DNA of the CDR3 is TGTGCCAGCAGCCTACCGAATTGGGAAGAGACCCAGTACTTC.

The sample holds a few counts of this clonotype. This chain links TRBV5-1 with TRBJ2-7; D may match TRBD1 or TRBD2 (5 bases each). Germline CDR1 reads SGHRS; CDR2 reads YFSETQ. V was pared by 0 bases and J by 6 bases, with 10 bases between. This CDR3 is 13 amino acids long. In DNA, the CDR3 is TGCGCCAGCAGCTTGGCCGGGACGGTCGAGCAGTACTTC. Translation: CASSLAGTVEQYF.

The J gene is TRBJ1-2, the V gene TRBV29-1; TRBD1 is a possible D gene (5 bases). Trimming left V 0 bases short and J 8 bases short, with 19 bases between. Germline V lookup: CDR1 SQVTM, CDR2 ANQGSEA. There are 15 residues in the CDR3. This CDR3 is CSVEDLREGLWGYTF. CDR3 sequence (DNA): TGCAGCGTTGAAGATCTGCGTGAGGGACTCTGGGGCTACACCTTC.

The gene calls are TRBV7-9 and TRBJ2-2; D is perhaps TRBD1 or TRBD2 (5 bases each). Per germline, CDR1 SEHNR and CDR2 FQNEAQ (reference sequence). CDR3 length: 15 residues. The V end was cut by 7 bases, the J end by 1 base, with 13 bases between. The CDR3 sequence is CASIPGAQNTGELFF. CDR3 bases: TGTGCCAGCATTCCCGGGGCCCAGAACACCGGGGAGCTGTTTTTT.

The chain has TRBV28 and TRBJ2-5; no definite D call. This CDR3 region has 14 residues. The V and J ends lost 3 bases and 1 base respectively, with 9 bases between them. CDR1 is MDHEN, CDR2 SYDVKM, per germline. CDR3 in amino acids: CASSFGSAQETQYF. CDR3 nucleotide sequence: TGTGCCAGCAGTTTCGGCAGCGCCCAAGAGACCCAGTACTTC.

The chain links TRBV18 to TRBJ1-1; TRBD1 agrees at 7 bases. The V segment lost 6 bases and the J segment 4 bases; nucleotides outside the gene matches: 14. The CDR3 runs 16 residues. CDR1 is KGHSH and CDR2 is LQKENI in the germline V gene. This chain's CDR3 is CASSSPGLSGGTEAFF. The CDR3 bases are TGTGCCAGCTCGTCACCGGGCCTCTCAGGGGGCACTGAAGCTTTCTTT.

This clonotype has only one observation. The rearrangement links TRBV20-1 to TRBJ2-5; TRBD1 might be the D (5 bases). The CDR3 is made up of 13 amino acids. The V end lost 5 bases, the J end lost 1 base, and 11 bases lay between the germline ends. Per germline, CDR1 DFQATT and CDR2 SNEGSKA (reference sequence). The CDR3 protein is CSAQLDSQETQYF. The CDR3 nucleotides read TGCAGTGCTCAACTCGACAGCCAAGAGACCCAGTACTTC.

Written as DNA, the CDR3 is TGCGCCAGCAGCTTGGTGGCGGACATAATCTACGAGCAGTACTTC. Translating it yields CASSLVADIIYEQYF. The chain is built from TRBV5-1 and TRBJ2-5; possible D gene TRBD1, 5 bases. Matching the DNA end better, TRBJ2-7 makes the J call doubtful. CDR3 size: 15 residues. Germline assignment: CDR1 SGHRS and CDR2 YFSETQ.

This clonotype was recorded a few times. This sequence joins TRBV12-3 or TRBV12-4 and TRBJ2-5, with D perhaps TRBD1 (5 bases). V lost 1 base to trimming and J lost 4 bases, with 19 bases between them. This CDR3 has 17 residues. The CDR3 region is CASSLGDWTPQSETQYF. The CDR3 DNA sequence: TGTGCCAGCAGTTTAGGGGATTGGACACCGCAATCAGAGACCCAGTACTTC.

The CDR3 sequence is CSARDYSTDTQYF. The CDR3 region has the DNA TGCAGCGCCCGGGACTATAGCACAGATACGCAGTATTTT. The V and J genes are TRBV29-1 and TRBJ2-3; TRBD2 aligns across 7 bases. This CDR3 is built from 13 residues. Unmatched junction bases numbered 4, after V lost 7 bases and J lost 0 bases. Germline CDR1 SQVTM, CDR2 ANQGSEA.

The V gene is TRBV20-1, the J gene TRBJ2-1; 11 bases line up with TRBD2. There are 14 residues in the CDR3. V shed 5 bases and J 4 bases; nucleotides not matched to a gene: 4. Germline loops: CDR1 DFQATT, CDR2 SNEGSKA (reference sequence). Here the CDR3 reads CSAAGTSGYNEQFF. CDR3 bases: TGCAGTGCTGCCGGGACTAGCGGATACAATGAGCAGTTCTTC.

CDR3 amino acids: CASSRYQDYEQYF. The CDR3 nucleotides read TGCGCCAGCAGCCGCTATCAAGACTACGAGCAGTACTTC. The gene calls are TRBV4-1 and TRBJ2-7; unclear D gene. Per germline, CDR1 MGHRA and CDR2 YSYEKL. The CDR3 loop spans 13 amino acids. Trimming took off 4 bases at V and 3 bases at J, with 10 bases between the two ends.

The chain uses TRBV7-9 and TRBJ2-7; either TRBD1 or TRBD2 may supply D (5 bases each). Germline-derived CDR1 and CDR2 are SEHNR and FQNEAQ (reference sequence). CDR3 length: 16 residues. The ends were cut back, 5 bases at V and 2 bases at J, with 19 bases in the middle. The CDR3 DNA reads as TGTGCCAGCAGCATCCCGGGGCAGGGACCAACCTACGAGCAGTACTTC. Its translation: CASSIPGQGPTYEQYF.

This chain links TRBV11-1 with TRBJ1-2, with 9 nucleotides matching TRBD1. The CDR3 runs 13 residues. With 6 bases clipped from V and 7 bases from J, the junction kept 6 bases outside the gene matches. Germline V CDR1 and CDR2: SGHAT, FQDESV (reference sequence). The CDR3 DNA is TGTGCCAGCAGGCCGACAGGGGGATCTGGCTACACCTTC. Encoded protein: CASRPTGGSGYTF.

Only a few counts were recorded for this clonotype. The V gene is TRBV6-2 or TRBV6-3, the J gene TRBJ1-4; D uncertain. The CDR3 covers 12 residues. Per germline, CDR1 MNHEY and CDR2 SVGEGT. Trimming took 11 bases from V and 7 from J, leaving 14 bases between them. The CDR3 loop reads CASREGGEKLFF. The CDR3 DNA sequence: TGTGCCTCCCGGGAGGGAGGTGAAAAACTGTTTTTT.

This clonotype was detected a few times. The rearrangement links TRBV29-1 to TRBJ2-1; 7 bases match TRBD2. CDR3 length: 14 amino acids. Germline values: CDR1 SQVTM, CDR2 ANQGSEA. Trimming removed 5 bases from V and 2 bases from J; junction bases left unmatched: 6. CDR3 nucleotides: TGCAGCGTTCGCATAGCGGGTGCCTACAATGAGCAGTTCTTC. Translated, it gives CSVRIAGAYNEQFF.

This clonotype was seen a handful of times. The gene calls are TRBV6-2 or TRBV6-3 and TRBJ2-7; D possibly matches TRBD1 or TRBD2 (6 bases each). Germline V gives CDR1 MNHEY, CDR2 SVGEGT. V lost 6 bases and J 4 bases, leaving 19 bases between the germline ends. The CDR3 is 15 residues long. The CDR3 reads CASSQGMDSGYEQYF. The CDR3 DNA is TGTGCCAGCAGCCAGGGGATGGATAGCGGATACGAGCAGTACTTC.